One sample yielded the 30 T cell receptor beta chains listed below, sequenced in a study of metastatic and nonmetastatic thyroid tumors. Through MiXCR, TCRdb re-clonotyped the PCR reads. The table has approximately 28,000 clones, 15% seen once. Until they underwent thyroid surgery, no patient had received any treatment. Sequencing used blood. These receptors came from a male donor with papillary thyroid cancer or a benign thyroid nodule (not recorded which). Some clones in this sample may be carry-over from other donors' samples.

This clone has a count of ten or more. The chain recombines TRBV18 with TRBJ2-1; D is perhaps TRBD1 (6 bases). The V end was cut by 6 bases, the J end by 9 bases, with 18 bases between. The CDR3 loop spans 14 amino acids. The germline V gene has CDR1 KGHSH and CDR2 LQKENI. The CDR3 loop is CASSTQGSLGEQFF. The CDR3 DNA reads as TGTGCCAGCTCTACACAGGGTTCTCTAGGTGAGCAGTTCTTC.

This clone was detected ten times or more. The V call is TRBV9, the J call TRBJ2-5; D is uncertain. Trimming stripped 0 bases from V and 2 bases from J, with 5 bases between. This CDR3 has 13 residues. CDR1 SGDLS and CDR2 YYNGEE come from the germline V gene. The CDR3 region is CASSVGAQETQYF. The CDR3, as DNA: TGTGCCAGCAGCGTAGGGGCACAAGAGACCCAGTACTTC. The variable domain in full, with the rest retrieved from reference TRBV9 and TRBJ2-5, is DSGVTQTPKHLITATGQRVTLRCSPRSGDLSVYWYQQSLDQGLQFLIQYYNGEERAKGNILERFSAQQFPDLHSELNLSSLELGDSALYFCASSVGAQETQYFGPGTRLLVL.

This clone has ten or more counts. Additional DNA sequences in this sample encode the identical CDR3. This chain links TRBV11-3 with TRBJ2-7; D call uncertain. The V gene's germline CDR1 is SGHNT and CDR2 YENEEA. Deletions cut 9 bases from V and 1 base from J, with 13 bases between. This CDR3 comprises 13 residues. CDR3 sequence reads: CASSPPSSYEQYF. The CDR3 DNA reads as TGTGCCAGTAGCCCCCCGAGTTCCTACGAGCAGTACTTC. Using reference TRBV11-3 and TRBJ2-7 for the parts outside the CDR3, the full variable domain is EAGVVQSPRYKIIEKKQPVAFWCNPISGHNTLYWYLQNLGQGPELLIRYENEEAVDDSQLPKDRFSAERLKGVDSTLKIQPAELGDSAVYLCASSPPSSYEQYFGPGTRLTVT.

This clone counts as medium-sized. The chain employs TRBV5-1 and TRBJ2-7, with TRBD2 identical over 7 bases. This CDR3 spans 15 amino acids. Germline trimming cut 1 base from V and 4 bases from J; bases unmatched to any gene: 8. CDR1 and CDR2 (germline): SGHRS, YFSETQ. The chain's CDR3 is CASSLYGAGGYEQYF. The CDR3 bases are TGCGCCAGCAGCTTGTACGGGGCCGGGGGGTACGAGCAGTACTTC.

There are many counts of this clone. The chain joins TRBV20-1 to TRBJ2-5, with D perhaps matching TRBD1 or TRBD2 (5 bases each). V was pared by 2 bases and J by 5 bases, with 18 bases between. The CDR3 covers 15 residues. Germline CDR1 reads DFQATT; CDR2 reads SNEGSKA (reference sequence). This chain's CDR3 is CSARSLGVPGETQYF. As DNA, the CDR3 is TGCAGTGCTAGATCCCTGGGGGTCCCGGGGGAGACCCAGTACTTC.

V usage is TRBV11-2 and J usage is TRBJ1-6; 7 positions agree with TRBD1. Per germline, CDR1 SGHAT and CDR2 FQNNGV. CDR3 length: 14 amino acids. J was trimmed by 10 bases and V by 4 bases; bases with no gene match: 7. CDR3 coding DNA: TGTGCCAGCAGCTGGGGTCAGGGGGGATCACCCCTCCACTTT. Encoded protein: CASSWGQGGSPLHF.

This clone was recorded many times. The chain joins TRBV30 to TRBJ2-3, with 8 bases matching TRBD2. The ends lost 3 bases at V and 5 bases at J; junction bases unmatched: 13. Germline lookup yields CDR1 GTSNPN and CDR2 SVGIG (reference sequence). CDR3 length: 16 amino acids. CDR3 DNA sequence: TGTGCCTGGAGCCCCCTAATAGCGGGATCTGGAGATACGCAGTATTTT. Its translation: CAWSPLIAGSGDTQYF.

This clone was observed at least ten times. The V and J genes are TRBV5-1 and TRBJ1-1; 10 positions agree with TRBD1. The germline V gene encodes CDR1 SGHRS and CDR2 YFSETQ. CDR3 length: 15 amino acids. V shed 1 base and J 7 bases; nucleotides not matched to a gene: 7. This CDR3 is CASSLRDRGIFEAFF. The CDR3 nucleotides are TGCGCCAGCAGCTTGAGGGACAGGGGTATATTTGAAGCTTTCTTT.

This clone has at least ten counts. The rearrangement uses TRBV7-9 and TRBJ1-2, with 8 bases aligning to TRBD1. This CDR3 spans 13 amino acids. From germline, CDR1 is SEHNR and CDR2 FQNEAQ (reference sequence). The J segment lost 4 bases and the V segment lost 8 bases, leaving 6 bases of the junction unmatched. The CDR3 region has the DNA TGTGCCAGCTACAGGGGGGGACTCTATGGCTACACCTTC. Its translation: CASYRGGLYGYTF.

Ten or more counts support this clone. The V and J genes are TRBV7-2 and TRBJ1-3; no definite D call. V lost 5 bases to trimming and J lost 3 bases, with 8 bases between them. This CDR3 has 13 amino acids. The germline V gene encodes CDR1 SGHTA and CDR2 FQGNSA. The CDR3 protein is CASSPRGGNTIYF. In DNA form, the CDR3 reads TGTGCCAGCAGCCCACGGGGTGGAAACACCATATATTTT.

This clone appeared many times. This chain links TRBV27 with TRBJ2-7; D gene unclear. Germline values: CDR1 MNHEY, CDR2 SMNVEV (reference sequence). The length of the CDR3 is 11 residues. V gave up 7 bases and J gave up 3 bases, with 7 bases separating them. In nucleotides, the CDR3 is TGTGCCAGCACCTCAGGCTACGAGCAGTACTTC. This translates into CASTSGYEQYF.

This clone was counted ten times or more. The chain combines TRBV13 with TRBJ2-1; D uncertain. The ends were cut back, 8 bases at V and 0 bases at J, with 14 bases in the middle. The germline gives CDR1 PRHDT, CDR2 FYEKMQ (reference sequence). The CDR3 runs 15 residues. The CDR3 DNA sequence: TGTGCCAGCCTGCGCACCTTCGGCTCCTACAATGAGCAGTTCTTC. This encodes CASLRTFGSYNEQFF. Variable domain in full (rest from reference TRBV13 and TRBJ2-1): AAGVIQSPRHLIKEKRETATLKCYPIPRHDTVYWYQQGPGQDPQFLISFYEKMQSDKGSIPDRFSAQQFSDYHSELNMSSLELGDSALYFCASLRTFGSYNEQFFGPGTRLTVL.

This clone was seen many times. The chain combines TRBV24-1 with TRBJ2-1; unclear D gene. The V and J ends lost 8 bases and 7 bases respectively, with 8 bases between them. Germline V lookup: CDR1 KGHDR, CDR2 SFDVKD. The CDR3 has 11 residues. The CDR3 nucleotides read TGTGCCACCACTTTAGGTAATGAGCAGTTCTTC. As protein: CATTLGNEQFF.

This clone was found a few times. Possible read error: a much larger clone is one base away. Other DNA variants within this sample encode the same CDR3. The gene calls are TRBV29-1 and TRBJ1-1, with D unresolved. Germline assignment: CDR1 SQVTM and CDR2 ANQGSEA. This CDR3 comprises 14 residues. V was clipped by 6 bases and J by 1 base, with 15 bases between them. DNA of the CDR3: TGCAGCGTGGCTAGAAACCCCGGGAACACTGAAGCTTTCTTT. This encodes CSVARNPGNTEAFF.

The table lists this clone with a few counts. J is TRBJ2-7 and V is TRBV12-3 or TRBV12-4; D gene ambiguous. There are 11 residues in the CDR3. V was clipped by 4 bases and J by 3 bases, with 4 bases between them. In DNA, the CDR3 is TGTGCCAGCAGTTCCTTCTACGAGCAGTACTTC. Protein sequence: CASSSFYEQYF.

The sample holds many counts of this clone. The chain uses TRBV27 and TRBJ1-2, with D possibly TRBD1 on 6 matching bases. The CDR3 is 13 amino acids. CDR1 and CDR2 from the germline V gene are MNHEY and SMNVEV (reference sequence). V gave up 4 bases and J gave up 8 bases, with 14 bases separating them. CDR3 sequence (DNA): TGTGCCAGCAGTTCCTCTGAGGGGGAGGGCTACACCTTC. Protein product: CASSSSEGEGYTF.

This clone came up many times. This chain joins TRBV24-1 and TRBJ1-5; D is ambiguous. The CDR3 spans 15 residues. Germline values: CDR1 KGHDR, CDR2 SFDVKD. Between the trimmed V and J ends, which lost 4 bases and 0 bases, there was a span of 9 bases. The CDR3 region has the DNA TGTGCCACCAGTGACAACACCGTTAGCAATCAGCCCCAGCATTTT. This codes for CATSDNTVSNQPQHF.

This clone was counted at least ten times. Compared with germline, one end of the junction differs, possibly owing to a read error. V gene TRBV6-1 combines with J gene TRBJ1-1; no definite D call. The CDR3 extends over 15 amino acids. Per the germline V gene, CDR1 is MNHNS and CDR2 is SASEGT. The CDR3: CASISPPGSNTKAFF. CDR3 DNA: TGTGCCAGCATTTCCCCTCCAGGTTCTAACACTAAAGCTTTCTTT.

This clone was observed many times. J is TRBJ1-5 and V is TRBV10-3, with TRBD1 matching 9 bases. V dropped 3 bases and J dropped 7; count of bases not matched to a gene: 10. This CDR3 spans 16 amino acids. The germline V gene encodes CDR1 ENHRY and CDR2 SYGVKD. The CDR3 loop reads CAISETGQGSGQPQHF. DNA of the CDR3: TGTGCCATCAGTGAAACGGGACAGGGTTCGGGGCAGCCCCAGCATTTT.

This clone has at least ten counts. The chain carries TRBV6-1 and TRBJ2-2; D might be TRBD1 or TRBD2, each matching 6 bases. Between the trimmed V and J ends, which lost 2 bases and 7 bases, there was a span of 14 bases. Germline V gene lookup returns CDR1 MNHNS and CDR2 SASEGT. The CDR3 contains 15 residues. CDR3 loop: CASSEFRGEVGELFF. DNA for the CDR3: TGTGCCAGCAGTGAATTTAGGGGGGAGGTCGGGGAGCTGTTTTTT.

This clone was found many times. V and J are TRBV12-3 or TRBV12-4 and TRBJ2-3; TRBD1 matches 8 bases. V lost 7 bases, J lost 2 bases, and 5 bases stayed unmatched. The CDR3 totals 14 residues. DNA of the CDR3: TGTGCCAGCAACAGCAGGGGGCACACAGATACGCAGTATTTT. Its protein product is CASNSRGHTDTQYF.

This clone was recorded only once. The chain carries TRBV7-8 and TRBJ2-7; D may be TRBD1 (6 bases). The CDR3 is 14 amino acids. The V gene's germline CDR1 is SGHVS and CDR2 FQNEAQ. The CDR3 DNA reads as TGTGCAATCAGCGCGACCGGGACACGAGGCGAGCAGTACTTC. This encodes CAISATGTRGEQYF.

In this sample, this clone turned up many times. This chain uses TRBV5-1 with TRBJ2-1, with TRBD2 matching 12 bases. Germline trimming cut 2 bases from V and 1 base from J; bases unmatched to any gene: 7. Germline CDR1 SGHRS, CDR2 YFSETQ. CDR3 length: 18 residues. In DNA, the CDR3 is TGCGCCAGCAGCTTCCCCTCTAGCGGGAGGGAGTCCTACAATGAGCAGTTCTTC. It yields the protein CASSFPSSGRESYNEQFF.

This clone was picked up many times. The chain is built from TRBV28 and TRBJ2-7, with 7 bases fitting TRBD2. V was clipped by 3 bases and J by 3 bases; unmatched bases: 5. The CDR3 spans 14 residues. The germline V gene encodes CDR1 MDHEN and CDR2 SYDVKM. The CDR3 loop is CASSFAGVVYEQYF. CDR3 nucleotides: TGTGCCAGCAGTTTCGCGGGGGTTGTCTACGAGCAGTACTTC.

This clone was found a few times. The rearrangement uses TRBV6-5 and TRBJ2-7, with D perhaps TRBD1 (6 bases). CDR1 is MNHEY and CDR2 is SVGAGI in the germline V gene. The CDR3 has 13 amino acids. Trimming stripped 4 bases from V and 8 bases from J, with 15 bases between. This chain's CDR3 is CASSFRTELQQYF. The DNA for the CDR3 is TGTGCCAGCAGTTTCCGGACAGAACTGCAGCAGTACTTC.

This clone was seen repeatedly, ten times or more. V is TRBV4-1 and J is TRBJ1-2, with D tentatively TRBD1 (6 bases). CDR1 is MGHRA, CDR2 YSYEKL, per germline. The CDR3 spans 19 residues. V shed 0 bases and J shed 4 bases, with 24 bases lying between them. CDR3 amino acids: CASSQDQIGSRGAGYGYTF. CDR3 sequence (DNA): TGCGCCAGCAGCCAAGATCAAATCGGCAGCCGGGGGGCTGGCTATGGCTACACCTTC.

This clone was counted many times. The V call is TRBV28, the J call TRBJ2-7, with D perhaps given as TRBD1 or TRBD2 (5 bases each). V gave up 11 bases and J gave up 4 bases, with 15 bases separating them. This CDR3 has 12 residues. Germline lookup yields CDR1 MDHEN and CDR2 SYDVKM. This CDR3 reads CASMGRPYEQYF. CDR3 coding DNA: TGTGCCTCAATGGGACGGCCGTACGAGCAGTACTTC.

Concerning this clone itself: Here the CDR3 omits its conserved ending phenylalanine or tryptophan, so a read error is the likely source. J is TRBJ2-2 and V is TRBV5-1; TRBD2 matches at 8 bases. CDR3 length: 16 residues. V shed 6 bases and J 5 bases; nucleotides not matched to a gene: 12. CDR1 SGHRS and CDR2 YFSETQ come from the germline V gene. The CDR3 sequence is CASTPQAGAGTGELFL. The CDR3 nucleotides are TGCGCCAGCACCCCACAAGCGGGGGCCGGGACCGGGGAGCTGTTTTTA.

This clone appeared once. This chain joins TRBV5-1 and TRBJ2-7; 11 nucleotides align to TRBD1. Germline loops: CDR1 SGHRS, CDR2 YFSETQ. Unmatched junction bases numbered 2, after V lost 0 bases and J lost 6 bases. This CDR3 is built from 14 residues. The CDR3 region is CASSLGTGGLEQYF. DNA for the CDR3: TGCGCCAGCAGCTTGGGGACAGGGGGCCTCGAGCAGTACTTC.

This clone was seen repeatedly, ten times or more. The chain's CDR3 is CASSYSGYTEAFF. DNA for the CDR3: TGTGCCAGCAGTTACTCTGGGTACACTGAAGCTTTCTTT. The J gene is TRBJ1-1, the V gene TRBV6-5; unclear D gene. The CDR3 extends over 13 amino acids. Germline V gene data show CDR1 as MNHEY and CDR2 as SVGAGI. Trimming cost V 0 bases and J 3 bases, with 5 bases left between them.